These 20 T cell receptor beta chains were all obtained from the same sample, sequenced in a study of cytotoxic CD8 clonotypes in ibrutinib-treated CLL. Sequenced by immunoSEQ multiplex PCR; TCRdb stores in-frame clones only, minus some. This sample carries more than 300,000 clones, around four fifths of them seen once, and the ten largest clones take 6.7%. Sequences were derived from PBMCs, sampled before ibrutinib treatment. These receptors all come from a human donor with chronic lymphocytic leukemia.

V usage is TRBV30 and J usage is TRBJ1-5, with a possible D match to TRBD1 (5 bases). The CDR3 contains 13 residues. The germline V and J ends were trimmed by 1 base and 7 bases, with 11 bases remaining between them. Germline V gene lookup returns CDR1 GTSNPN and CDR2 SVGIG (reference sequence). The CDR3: CAWSGGDDQPQHF. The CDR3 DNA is TGTGCCTGGAGTGGAGGGGACGACCAGCCCCAGCATTTT.

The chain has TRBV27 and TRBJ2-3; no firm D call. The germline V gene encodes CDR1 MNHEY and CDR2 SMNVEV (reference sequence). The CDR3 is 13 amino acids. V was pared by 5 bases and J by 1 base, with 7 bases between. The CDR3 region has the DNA TGTGCCAGCAGTGCCCGCGGCACAGATACGCAGTATTTT. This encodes CASSARGTDTQYF.

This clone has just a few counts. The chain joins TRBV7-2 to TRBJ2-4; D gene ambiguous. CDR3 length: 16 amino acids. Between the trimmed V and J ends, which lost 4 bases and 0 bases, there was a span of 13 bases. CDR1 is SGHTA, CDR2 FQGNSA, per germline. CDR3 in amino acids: CASSSSSLLAKNIQYF. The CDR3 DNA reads TGTGCCAGCAGCTCAAGCAGTCTTCTAGCCAAAAACATTCAGTACTTC. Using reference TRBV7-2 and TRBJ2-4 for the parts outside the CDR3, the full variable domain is GAGVSQSPSNKVTEKGKDVELRCDPISGHTALYWYRQSLGQGLEFLIYFQGNSAPDKSGLPSDRFSAERTGGSVSTLTIQRTQQEDSAVYLCASSSSSLLAKNIQYFGAGTRLSVL.

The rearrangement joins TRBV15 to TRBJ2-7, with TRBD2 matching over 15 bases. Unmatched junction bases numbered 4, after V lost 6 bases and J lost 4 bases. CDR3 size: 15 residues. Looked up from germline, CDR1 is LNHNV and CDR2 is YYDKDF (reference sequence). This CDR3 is CATSGTSGRLYEQYF. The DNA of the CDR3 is TGTGCCACCAGTGGGACTAGCGGGAGGTTATACGAGCAGTACTTC.

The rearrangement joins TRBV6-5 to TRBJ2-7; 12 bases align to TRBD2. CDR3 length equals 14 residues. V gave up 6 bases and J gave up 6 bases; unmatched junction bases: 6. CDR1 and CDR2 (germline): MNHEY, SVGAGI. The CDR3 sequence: CASSLTSGSGEQYF. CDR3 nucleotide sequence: TGTGCCAGCAGCCTGACTAGCGGGAGTGGCGAGCAGTACTTC.

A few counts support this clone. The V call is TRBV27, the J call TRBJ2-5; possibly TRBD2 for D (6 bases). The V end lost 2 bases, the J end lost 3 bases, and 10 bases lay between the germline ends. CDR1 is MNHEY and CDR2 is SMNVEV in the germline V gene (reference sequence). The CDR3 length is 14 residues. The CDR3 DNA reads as TGTGCCAGCAGTTTACTATCTAGCGAAGAGACCCAGTACTTC. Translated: CASSLLSSEETQYF.

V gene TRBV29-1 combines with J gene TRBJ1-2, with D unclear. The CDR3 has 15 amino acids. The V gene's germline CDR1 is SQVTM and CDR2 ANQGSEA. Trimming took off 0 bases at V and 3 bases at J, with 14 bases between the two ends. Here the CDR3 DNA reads TGCAGCGTTGAAGATAACCCCCGGACGCACTATGGCTACACCTTC. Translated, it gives CSVEDNPRTHYGYTF.

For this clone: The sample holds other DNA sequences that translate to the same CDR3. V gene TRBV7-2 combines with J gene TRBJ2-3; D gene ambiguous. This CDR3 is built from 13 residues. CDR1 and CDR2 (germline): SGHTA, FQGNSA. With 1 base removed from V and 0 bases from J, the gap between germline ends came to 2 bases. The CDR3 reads CASSLGSTDTQYF. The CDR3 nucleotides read TGTGCCAGCAGCTTAGGTAGCACAGATACGCAGTATTTT.

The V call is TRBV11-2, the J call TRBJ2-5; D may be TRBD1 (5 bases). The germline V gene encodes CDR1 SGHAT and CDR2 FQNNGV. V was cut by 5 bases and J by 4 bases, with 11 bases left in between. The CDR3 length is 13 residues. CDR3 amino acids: CASSPLDRETQYF. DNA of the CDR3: TGTGCCAGCAGCCCCCTTGACAGAGAGACCCAGTACTTC.

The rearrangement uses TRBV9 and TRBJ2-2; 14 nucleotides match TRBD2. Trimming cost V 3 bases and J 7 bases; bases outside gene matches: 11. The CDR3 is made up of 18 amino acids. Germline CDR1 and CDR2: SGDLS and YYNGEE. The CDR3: CASSAGTSGRRRGGELFF. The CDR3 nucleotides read TGTGCCAGCAGCGCCGGGACTAGCGGGAGAAGGAGGGGCGGGGAGCTGTTTTTT.

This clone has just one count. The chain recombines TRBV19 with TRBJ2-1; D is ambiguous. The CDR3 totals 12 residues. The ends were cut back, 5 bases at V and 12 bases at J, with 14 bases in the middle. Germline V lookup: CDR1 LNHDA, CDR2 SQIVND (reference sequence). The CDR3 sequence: CASSGPAIGQFF. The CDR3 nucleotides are TGTGCCAGTAGTGGACCGGCGATTGGGCAGTTCTTC. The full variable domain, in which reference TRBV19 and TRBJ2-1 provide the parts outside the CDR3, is DGGITQSPKYLFRKEGQNVTLSCEQNLNHDAMYWYRQDPGQGLRLIYYSQIVNDFQKGDIAEGYSVSREKKESFPLTVTSAQKNPTAFYLCASSGPAIGQFFGPGTRLTVL.

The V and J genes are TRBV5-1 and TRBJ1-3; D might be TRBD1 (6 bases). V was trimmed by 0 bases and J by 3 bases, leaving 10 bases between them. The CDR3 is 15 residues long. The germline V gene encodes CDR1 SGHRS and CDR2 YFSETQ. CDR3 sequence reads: CASSLAGANGNTIYF. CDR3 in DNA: TGCGCCAGCAGCTTGGCAGGGGCTAATGGAAACACCATATATTTT.

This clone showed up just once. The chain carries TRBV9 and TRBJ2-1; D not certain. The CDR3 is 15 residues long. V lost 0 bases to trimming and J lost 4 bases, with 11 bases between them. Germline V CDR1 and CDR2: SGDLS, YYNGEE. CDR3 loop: CASSVEGYRYNEQFF. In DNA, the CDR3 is TGTGCCAGCAGCGTAGAGGGCTACCGGTACAATGAGCAGTTCTTC.

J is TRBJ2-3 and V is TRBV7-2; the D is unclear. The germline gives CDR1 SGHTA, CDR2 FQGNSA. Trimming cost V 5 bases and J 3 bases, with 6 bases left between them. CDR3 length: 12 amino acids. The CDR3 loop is CASSQHTDTQYF. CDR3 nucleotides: TGTGCCAGCAGCCAACATACAGATACGCAGTATTTT.

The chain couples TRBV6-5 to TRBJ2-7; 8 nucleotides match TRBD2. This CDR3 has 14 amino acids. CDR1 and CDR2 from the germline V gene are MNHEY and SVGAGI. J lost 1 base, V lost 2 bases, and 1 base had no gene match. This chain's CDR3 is CASSYGTRSYEQYF. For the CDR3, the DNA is TGTGCCAGCAGTTACGGGACTAGGTCCTACGAGCAGTACTTC.

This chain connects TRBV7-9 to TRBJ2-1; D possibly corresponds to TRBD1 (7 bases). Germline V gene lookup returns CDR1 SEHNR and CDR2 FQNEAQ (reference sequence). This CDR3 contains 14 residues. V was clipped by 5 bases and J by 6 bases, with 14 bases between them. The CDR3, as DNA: TGTGCCAGCAGCCCCCAGGGGGGCGTCAATGAGCAGTTCTTC. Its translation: CASSPQGGVNEQFF.

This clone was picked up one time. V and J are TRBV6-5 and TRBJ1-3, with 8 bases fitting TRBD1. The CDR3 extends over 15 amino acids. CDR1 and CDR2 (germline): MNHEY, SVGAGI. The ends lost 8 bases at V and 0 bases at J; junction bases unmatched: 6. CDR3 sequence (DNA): TGTGCCAGCTTCAGGGGGCCCTACTCTGGAAACACCATATATTTT. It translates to CASFRGPYSGNTIYF.

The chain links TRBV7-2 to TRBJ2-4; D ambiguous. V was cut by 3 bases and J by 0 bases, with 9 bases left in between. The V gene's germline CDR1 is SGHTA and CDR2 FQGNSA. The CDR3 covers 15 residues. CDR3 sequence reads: CASSFSPGAKNIQYF. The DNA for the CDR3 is TGTGCCAGCAGCTTCTCCCCAGGAGCCAAAAACATTCAGTACTTC.

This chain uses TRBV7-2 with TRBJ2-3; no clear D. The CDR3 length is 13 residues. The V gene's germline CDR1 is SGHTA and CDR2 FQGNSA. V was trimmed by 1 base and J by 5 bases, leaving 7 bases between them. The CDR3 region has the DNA TGTGCCAGCAGCTTAGATACAGTAGATACGCAGTATTTT. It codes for CASSLDTVDTQYF.

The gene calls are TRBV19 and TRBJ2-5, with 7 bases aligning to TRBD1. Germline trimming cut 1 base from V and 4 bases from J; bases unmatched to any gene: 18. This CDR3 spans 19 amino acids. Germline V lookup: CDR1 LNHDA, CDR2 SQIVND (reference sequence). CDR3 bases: TGTGCCAGTAGTATAGTTTGGAAAGGGGGCTTTAGTACGGTAGAGACCCAGTACTTC. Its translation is CASSIVWKGGFSTVETQYF.